This T cell receptor (beta chain) originates from a study of regulatory T cells in long-lasting Graves disease. Study-level background: Over-5-year antithyroid drug use with positive TSH receptor antibodies defined persistent Graves' disease in the study.

Study findings and constraints: The sample size was small, and this may have reduced accuracy.

Time point here: persistent/refractory GD, antithyroid drugs over 5 years with positive TRAb. Extracted PBMC RNA gave rise to the TCR library. Roughly 10 milliliters of peripheral blood were drawn into EDTA tubes. Note on this clonotype: Its antigen is unknown.

Assembly of TCR beta libraries relied on iRepertoire HTBI primers together with Arm-PCR of CDR3 regions. One entry per CDR3 protein results from TCRdb running MiXCR on the multiplex PCR reads. The table has around 510,000 distinct CDR3 sequences, about 20% seen once. This specimen was peripheral blood mononuclear cells (PBMCs), taken when the disease was refractory, from a patient treated with antithyroid drugs. The TCR comes from a female donor with Graves disease.

The CDR3 DNA sequence: TGTGCCAGTAGTAAGGGGATTGACGGCACTGAAGCTTTCTTT. Amino acids: CASSKGIDGTEAFF. V and J are TRBV19 and TRBJ1-1; maybe TRBD1 (5 bases). Germline V gives CDR1 LNHDA, CDR2 SQIVND (reference sequence). V dropped 4 bases and J dropped 4 bases, with 13 bases sitting between them. This CDR3 comprises 14 residues.